The T cell receptor (beta chain) under discussion was sequenced for a study of ipilimumab plus nivolumab after autologous stem cell transplantation. For the study at large: Patients received a median of roughly 5 ipilimumab and roughly 8 nivolumab doses.

Profiled with immunoSEQ multiplex PCR; TCRdb holds only in-frame clones, not every one. The data show tens of thousands of clones, 83% seen once. The germline V gene encodes CDR1 MGHRA and CDR2 YSYEKL. The CDR3 is made up of 12 amino acids. V lost 1 base and J lost 11, with 10 bases in between. This clone appeared once. The rearrangement joins TRBV4-1 to TRBJ2-3; a possible D gene is TRBD2 (5 bases). The TCR originated in a male donor with diffuse large B-cell lymphoma. The starting material was PBMCs, obtained in a trial of ipilimumab plus nivolumab as post-transplant consolidation. Here the CDR3 reads CASSQGTREQYF. The CDR3 bases are TGCGCCAGCAGCCAAGGAACTAGGGAGCAGTATTTT.